This T cell receptor beta chain was sequenced for a study of early T cells in non-severe SARS-CoV-2 infection. Study-level information: Bulk RNA isolated from unsorted whole blood underwent sequencing; chains were not paired.

At least ten counts were recorded for this clonotype. The CDR3 has 15 amino acids. V shed 4 bases and J 1 base; nucleotides not matched to a gene: 6. Germline V lookup: CDR1 SGHNT, CDR2 YYREEE (reference sequence). Individually, cDNA molecules had unique molecular identifiers attached to them. TCRdb ran MiXCR on the 5' RACE reads and lists one entry per CDR3 protein. The sample includes 35,000 to 50,000 distinct CDR3 sequences, around 5.4% seen only once; the top ten take 4% to 4.5%. This rearrangement joins TRBV5-4 to TRBJ2-7; 9 nucleotides match TRBD1. This sample comprised whole blood, obtained at baseline. This TCR derives from an adult who was a healthcare worker with PCR-confirmed SARS-CoV-2 infection or an uninfected control (not recorded which). The CDR3 here is CASSAPGQGSYEQYF. CDR3 nucleotide sequence: TGTGCCAGCAGCGCCCCGGGACAGGGTTCCTACGAGCAGTACTTC. The full variable domain, with the rest looked up from reference TRBV5-4 and TRBJ2-7, is ETGVTQSPTHLIKTRGQQVTLRCSSQSGHNTVSWYQQALGQGPQFIFQYYREEENGRGNFPPRFSGLQFPNYSSELNVNALELDDSALYLCASSAPGQGSYEQYFGPGTRLTVT.